This T cell receptor beta chain was retrieved from a study of cytomegalovirus exposure and HLA in healthy donors. A multiplex PCR was run with 60 Vbeta primers and 13 Jbeta primers. Sequencing used immunoSEQ multiplex PCR; TCRdb keeps in-frame clones, though not all of them. The data contain around 69,000 clones, 70% of them singletons. There are 16 residues in the CDR3. This clone occurred once. This chain joins TRBV21-1 and TRBJ2-6; the DNA was not used to check the table's D call, TRBD2. TRBV21-1 is designated a pseudogene. The sequenced sample was PBMCs. The sequence derives from a woman aged 45-60 years in good health and CMV-seropositive. CDR3 DNA sequence: TGTGCCAGCAGCAAAGATAACGGCTCTGGGGCCAACGTCCTGACTTTC. It specifies CASSKDNGSGANVLTF.